This TCR beta chain was sequenced during a study of control samples from healthy donors and cancer patients. The protocol was immunoSEQ multiplex PCR, while the TCRdb copy is restricted to in-frame clones and leaves out a portion. The sample shows more than 95,000 clones, roughly 87% of them seen only once. J was trimmed by 3 bases and V by 6 bases; bases with no gene match: 9. Germline CDR1 is SGHTA and CDR2 is FQGTGA. The CDR3 has 17 residues. Sequenced: blood. The source is a man aged 18 to 30 in good health. This chain connects TRBV7-3 to TRBJ2-7, with TRBD2 matching over 15 bases. CDR3 sequence: CASRSGTSGRSSYEQYF. CDR3 nucleotides: TGTGCCAGCAGGTCCGGGACTAGCGGGAGGTCTAGCTACGAGCAGTACTTC.